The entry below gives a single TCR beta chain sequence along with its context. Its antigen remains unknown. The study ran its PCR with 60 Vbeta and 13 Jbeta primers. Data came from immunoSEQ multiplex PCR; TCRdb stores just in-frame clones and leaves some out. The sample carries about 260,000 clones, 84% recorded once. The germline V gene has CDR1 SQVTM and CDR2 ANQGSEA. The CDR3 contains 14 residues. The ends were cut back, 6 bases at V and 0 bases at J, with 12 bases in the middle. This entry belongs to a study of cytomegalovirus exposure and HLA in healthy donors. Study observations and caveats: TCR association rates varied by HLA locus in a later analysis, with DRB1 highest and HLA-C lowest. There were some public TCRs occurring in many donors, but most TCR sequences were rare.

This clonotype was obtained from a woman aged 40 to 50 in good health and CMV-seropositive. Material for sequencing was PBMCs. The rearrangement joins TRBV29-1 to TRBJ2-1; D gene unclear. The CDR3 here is CSVSTASSYNEQFF. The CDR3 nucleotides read TGCAGCGTGTCAACAGCAAGCTCCTACAATGAGCAGTTCTTC.